The 20 T cell receptor beta chains presented below share a single source sample, sequenced in a study of blood T cell repertoires in COVID-19. Data came from immunoSEQ multiplex PCR; TCRdb stores just in-frame clones and leaves some out. The table lists roughly 330,000 clones, about 87% of them singletons. Sequenced input: PBMCs or T cells enriched from blood (not recorded which). Every receptor here comes from a woman aged 25 to 39 who had recovered from COVID-19.

This clone was observed once. This rearrangement joins TRBV6-5 to TRBJ1-6; possible D gene TRBD1, 6 bases. The CDR3 has 15 amino acids. The germline V and J ends were trimmed by 8 bases and 13 bases, with 24 bases remaining between them. The germline gives CDR1 MNHEY, CDR2 SVGAGI. Here the CDR3 DNA reads TGTGCCAGCTCGAGACAGGTTCGAAGTGTAGAGCCCCTCCACTTT. It translates to CASSRQVRSVEPLHF.

The chain uses TRBV20-1 and TRBJ1-2; TRBD1 is a possible D gene (5 bases). CDR1 and CDR2 from the germline V gene are DFQATT and SNEGSKA (reference sequence). CDR3 size: 14 residues. V was pared by 3 bases and J by 3 bases, with 14 bases between. The CDR3 sequence is CSASVGRVYYGYTF. In nucleotides, the CDR3 is TGCAGTGCTAGTGTCGGCAGGGTCTACTATGGCTACACCTTC.

V and J are TRBV11-2 and TRBJ2-5; no firm D call. Trimming removed 0 bases from V and 5 bases from J, with 7 bases in between. This CDR3 contains 13 residues. Per germline, CDR1 SGHAT and CDR2 FQNNGV. The CDR3 loop is CASSLERVETQYF. The CDR3, as DNA: TGTGCCAGCAGCTTAGAGAGAGTCGAGACCCAGTACTTC. Based on the CDR3 plus reference TRBV11-2 and TRBJ2-5, the full variable domain is EAGVAQSPRYKIIEKRQSVAFWCNPISGHATLYWYQQILGQGPKLLIQFQNNGVVDDSQLPKDRFSAERLKGVDSTLKIQPAKLEDSAVYLCASSLERVETQYFGPGTRLLVL.

The chain combines TRBV5-4 with TRBJ1-5, with D possibly matching TRBD1 (5 bases). V was pared by 1 base and J by 3 bases, with 8 bases between. The CDR3 sequence is 14 residues long. Germline CDR1 reads SGHNT; CDR2 reads YYREEE (reference sequence). For the CDR3, the DNA is TGTGCCAGCAGCTTGCAGGGAACCAATCAGCCCCAGCATTTT. The encoded protein is CASSLQGTNQPQHF.

The rearrangement uses TRBV9 and TRBJ2-1; possible D gene TRBD1, 6 bases. The CDR3 has 15 residues. V was pared by 3 bases and J by 7 bases, with 17 bases between. In germline, CDR1 is SGDLS, CDR2 YYNGEE. This CDR3 reads CASSDRDTIGNEQFF. CDR3 bases: TGTGCCAGCAGCGACCGGGACACCATTGGGAATGAGCAGTTCTTC.

This sequence joins TRBV5-4 and TRBJ1-1, with 7 bases aligning to TRBD1. Germline loops: CDR1 SGHNT, CDR2 YYREEE (reference sequence). The junction had 11 bases not matched to a gene; V was cut back by 4 bases and J by 11 bases. CDR3 length: 13 residues. CDR3 in amino acids: CASSPGTAPPAFF. The CDR3 DNA reads TGTGCCAGCAGCCCCGGGACAGCCCCCCCCGCTTTCTTT.

V and J are TRBV7-2 and TRBJ2-2; TRBD1 agrees at 8 bases. V shed 6 bases and J 3 bases; nucleotides not matched to a gene: 12. The V gene's germline CDR1 is SGHTA and CDR2 FQGNSA. CDR3 size: 17 residues. CDR3 sequence: CASSSRWTGKHTGELFF. The DNA of the CDR3 is TGTGCCAGCAGTTCGCGATGGACAGGGAAGCACACCGGGGAGCTGTTTTTT.

The chain has TRBV12-3 or TRBV12-4 and TRBJ1-5; D is uncertain. The CDR3 loop spans 12 amino acids. V was cut by 6 bases and J by 4 bases, with 7 bases left in between. The CDR3: CASSWANQPQHF. CDR3 nucleotide sequence: TGTGCCAGCAGCTGGGCGAATCAGCCCCAGCATTTT.

V is TRBV5-4 and J is TRBJ2-2, with a weak D call TRBD2 (7 bases). Germline loops: CDR1 SGHNT, CDR2 YYREEE (reference sequence). This CDR3 has 16 amino acids. Trimming took 4 bases from V and 2 from J, leaving 15 bases between them. CDR3 nucleotides: TGTGCCAGCAGCGGGGGGGGCAGAGGAAACACCGGGGAGCTGTTTTTT. Amino acids: CASSGGGRGNTGELFF. The full variable domain, in which reference TRBV5-4 and TRBJ2-2 provide the parts outside the CDR3, is ETGVTQSPTHLIKTRGQQVTLRCSSQSGHNTVSWYQQALGQGPQFIFQYYREEENGRGNFPPRFSGLQFPNYSSELNVNALELDDSALYLCASSGGGRGNTGELFFGEGSRLTVL.

This clone was seen a single time. V and J are TRBV7-8 and TRBJ1-5; 11 bases are shared with TRBD1. The CDR3 consists of 17 residues. Per the germline V gene, CDR1 is SGHVS and CDR2 is FQNEAQ. Germline trimming cut 1 base from V and 7 bases from J; bases unmatched to any gene: 9. The CDR3 DNA sequence: TGTGCCAGCAGCTTAGAACGATTCCGGGACAGGGGGCAGCCCCAGCATTTT. Protein: CASSLERFRDRGQPQHF.

The chain has TRBV7-8 and TRBJ2-5; 7 nucleotides line up with TRBD2. The CDR3 contains 15 residues. Trimming at V came to 5 bases and at J to 5 bases, leaving 11 bases not matched to a gene. Germline values: CDR1 SGHVS, CDR2 FQNEAQ. The chain's CDR3 is CASSPAGVAGETQYF. As DNA, the CDR3 is TGTGCCAGCAGCCCCGCGGGGGTAGCCGGCGAGACCCAGTACTTC.

The chain couples TRBV15 to TRBJ1-2; tentatively, D is TRBD1 (5 bases). V lost 4 bases, J lost 3 bases, and 9 bases lay in between. The CDR3 covers 13 residues. Germline V gene lookup returns CDR1 LNHNV and CDR2 YYDKDF (reference sequence). CDR3 nucleotides: TGTGCCACCAGCATCGCGGGGGACTATGGCTACACCTTC. This encodes CATSIAGDYGYTF.

The CDR3 DNA reads as TGCGCCAGCAGCCAAGCTGTGTTGACAGGGGGCGACTATGGCTACACCTTC. It specifies CASSQAVLTGGDYGYTF. The chain couples TRBV4-3 to TRBJ1-2, with 10 bases fitting TRBD1. The germline V gene has CDR1 LGHNA and CDR2 YSLEER. This CDR3 has 17 amino acids. Trimming took 1 base from V and 3 from J; bases not matched to a gene: 8.

This sequence joins TRBV18 and TRBJ2-7; 9 bases align to TRBD1. The CDR3 is 15 residues long. J lost 2 bases, V lost 3 bases, and 5 bases had no gene match. Germline assignment: CDR1 KGHSH and CDR2 LQKENI. In DNA, the CDR3 is TGTGCCAGCTCACCCGCGACAGGGGGGACCTACGAGCAGTACTTC. Its translation is CASSPATGGTYEQYF.

The rearrangement links TRBV4-1 to TRBJ2-1; 13 nucleotides align to TRBD2. J gave up 10 bases and V 0 bases, and 9 bases lay outside the gene matches. This CDR3 has 17 residues. CDR1 is MGHRA and CDR2 is YSYEKL in the germline V gene. CDR3 residues: CASSQDRGLAGVWEQFF. The CDR3 region has the DNA TGCGCCAGCAGCCAAGATAGAGGACTAGCGGGGGTTTGGGAGCAGTTCTTC.

The V gene is TRBV5-6, the J gene TRBJ1-6; TRBD1 might be the D (5 bases). There are 15 residues in the CDR3. Germline loops: CDR1 SGHDT, CDR2 YYEEEE. V dropped 7 bases and J dropped 10 bases, with 21 bases sitting between them. The CDR3: CASGLIAAGNSPLHF. CDR3 bases: TGTGCCAGCGGATTGATCGCGGCAGGGAACTCACCCCTCCACTTT.

V usage is TRBV7-2 and J usage is TRBJ2-3; 9 bases agree with TRBD1. This CDR3 comprises 18 residues. V gave up 5 bases and J gave up 2 bases; unmatched junction bases: 14. From germline, CDR1 is SGHTA and CDR2 FQGNSA. The CDR3 protein is CASSASLFRDRATDTQYF. CDR3 bases: TGTGCCAGCAGCGCTAGCCTTTTCCGGGACAGGGCCACAGATACGCAGTATTTT.

The chain is built from TRBV14 and TRBJ1-3, with unresolved D. The CDR3 length is 16 residues. Germline values: CDR1 SGHDN, CDR2 FVKESK. V was clipped by 4 bases and J by 0 bases, with 13 bases between them. The CDR3 protein is CASSRLGEISGNTIYF. In nucleotides, the CDR3 is TGTGCCAGCAGCCGACTTGGGGAGATCTCTGGAAACACCATATATTTT.

The genes are TRBV6-2 or TRBV6-3 and TRBJ2-3, with 12 bases aligning to TRBD2. This CDR3 region has 17 residues. V was clipped by 2 bases and J by 2 bases; unmatched bases: 5. Germline V gene sequence: CDR1 MNHEY, CDR2 SVGEGT. The CDR3 DNA reads as TGTGCCAGCAGTTACGACCCTAGCGGGGGGGCCACAGATACGCAGTATTTT. It yields the protein CASSYDPSGGATDTQYF.

This clone was observed once. The chain uses TRBV5-4 and TRBJ1-1; D gene unclear. With 0 bases removed from V and 3 bases from J, the gap between germline ends came to 9 bases. Germline values: CDR1 SGHNT, CDR2 YYREEE (reference sequence). This CDR3 is 14 amino acids long. The CDR3 spells CASSLGGRYTEAFF. The CDR3 coding sequence is TGTGCCAGCAGCTTGGGCGGGCGATACACTGAAGCTTTCTTT.